This T cell receptor (beta chain) was documented in a study of cytomegalovirus exposure and HLA in healthy donors. The study's findings and limits: Many donors shared some public TCRs, even though most TCR sequences were rare.

Of note for this clone: Its antigen is as yet unknown.

All donors participated as healthy donors of bone marrow. This CDR3 is built from 14 residues. CDR1 and CDR2 from the germline V gene are MNHNS and SASEGT. Trimming stripped 6 bases from V and 3 bases from J, with 11 bases between. The PCR was carried out with 60 Vbeta primers and 13 Jbeta primers. Data came from immunoSEQ multiplex PCR; TCRdb stores just in-frame clones and leaves some out. The repertoire includes about 160,000 clones, around 80% of them detected once, and about 0.82% sits in the top ten. Sequencing input: PBMCs. The clonotype comes from a woman under 30 in good health and CMV-seronegative. The chain joins TRBV6-1 to TRBJ2-2; D is unclear. CDR3 sequence (DNA): TGTGCCAGCAGGGGCGCAGAGTACACCGGGGAGCTGTTTTTT. Translated, it gives CASRGAEYTGELFF.